This TCR beta chain comes out of a study of tumour-infiltrating T cells in Burkitt lymphoma. Relative to its sample, this clone is large. Clones were read by immunoSEQ multiplex PCR, and TCRdb kept only the in-frame ones, dropping some. The sample records hundreds of clones, around 72% being singletons. The V end lost 3 bases, the J end lost 7 bases, and 3 bases lay between the germline ends. This CDR3 contains 11 residues. Germline loops: CDR1 MGHDK, CDR2 SYGVNS. V and J are TRBV25-1 and TRBJ2-2; no clear D gene. Sequencing was carried out using tumor tissue. The TCR sequence derives from a human donor with Burkitt lymphoma. The CDR3, as DNA: TGTGCCAGCAGTGATGTCGGGGAGCTGTTTTTT. Its translation is CASSDVGELFF.